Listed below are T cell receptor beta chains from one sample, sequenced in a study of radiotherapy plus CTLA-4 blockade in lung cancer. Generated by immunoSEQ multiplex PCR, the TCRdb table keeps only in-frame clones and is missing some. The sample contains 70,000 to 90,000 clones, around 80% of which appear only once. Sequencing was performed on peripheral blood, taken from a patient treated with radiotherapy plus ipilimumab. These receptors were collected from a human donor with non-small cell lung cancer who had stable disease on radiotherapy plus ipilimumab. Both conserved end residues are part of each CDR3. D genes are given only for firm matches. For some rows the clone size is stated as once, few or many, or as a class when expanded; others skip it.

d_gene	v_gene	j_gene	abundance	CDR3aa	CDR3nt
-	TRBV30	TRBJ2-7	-	CAWASSDEQYF	TGTGCCTGGGCCAGCTCAGACGAGCAGTACTTC
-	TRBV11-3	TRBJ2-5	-	CASSLAEETQYF	TGTGCCAGCAGCTTAGCGGAGGAGACCCAGTACTTC
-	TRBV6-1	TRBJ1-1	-	CASSSGTLATEAFF	TGTGCCAGCAGTTCGGGCACATTAGCCACTGAAGCTTTCTTT
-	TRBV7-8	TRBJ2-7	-	CASSAGGGASYEQYF	TGTGCCAGCAGTGCGGGCGGTGGGGCCTCATACGAGCAGTACTTC
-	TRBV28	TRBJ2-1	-	CASSGRPYNEQFF	TGTGCCAGCAGCGGCAGACCCTACAATGAGCAGTTCTTC
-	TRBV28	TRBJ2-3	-	CASQPGFDTDTQYF	TGTGCCAGCCAACCGGGCTTCGACACAGATACGCAGTATTTT
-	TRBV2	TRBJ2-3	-	CASSGSMAASTDTQYF	TGTGCCAGCAGTGGATCAATGGCAGCTAGCACAGATACGCAGTATTTT
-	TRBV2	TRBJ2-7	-	CASISTGESSYEQYF	TGTGCCAGCATCTCGACAGGCGAAAGCTCCTACGAGCAGTACTTC
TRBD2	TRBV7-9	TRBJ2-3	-	CASSPTALAGGGTDTQYF	TGTGCCAGCAGCCCGACCGCCCTAGCGGGGGGGGGCACAGATACGCAGTATTTT
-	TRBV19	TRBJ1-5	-	CASSMGGAVWNQPQHF	TGTGCCAGTAGTATGGGAGGGGCCGTGTGGAATCAGCCCCAGCATTTT
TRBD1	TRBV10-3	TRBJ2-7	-	CAIMQGAGYEQYF	TGTGCCATCATGCAGGGGGCTGGTTACGAGCAGTACTTC
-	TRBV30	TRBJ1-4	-	CAWSVLGTGNEKLFF	TGTGCCTGGAGTGTACTTGGGACGGGTAATGAAAAACTGTTTTTT
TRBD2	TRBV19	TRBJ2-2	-	CASSILAGGLGTGELFF	TGTGCCAGTAGTATCCTAGCGGGGGGGCTGGGCACCGGGGAGCTGTTTTTT
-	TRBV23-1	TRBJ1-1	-	CASPKFPRDNTEAFF	TGCGCCAGCCCGAAATTTCCCAGGGATAACACTGAAGCTTTCTTT
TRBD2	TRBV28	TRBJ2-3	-	CASSLSRLAGGRSTDTQYF	TGTGCCAGCAGTTTATCTCGGCTAGCGGGGGGGCGTAGCACAGATACGCAGTATTTT
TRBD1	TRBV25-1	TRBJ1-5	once	CASSLTGSNQPQHF	TGTGCCAGCAGCCTGACAGGGAGCAATCAGCCCCAGCATTTT
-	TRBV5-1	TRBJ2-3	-	CASSFRNPDTQYF	TGCGCCAGCAGCTTCCGGAACCCTGATACGCAGTATTTT
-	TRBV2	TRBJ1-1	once	CANAQGNTEAFF	TGTGCCAACGCGCAGGGGAACACTGAAGCTTTCTTT